This entry describes one T cell receptor beta chain. The antigen is not known. With a J-beta primer mix and a sample-barcoded 5' primer, a second PCR ran roughly 6 to 12 cycles. TCRdb re-analysed the 5' RACE reads in MiXCR, keeping a single row per CDR3 protein. The table records about 800,000 distinct CDR3 sequences, around 25% of them present only once. These data originate in a study of blood T cells in healthy people across ages. General study findings and limits: The study found more naive CD4+ cells and higher diversity in long-lived than aged donors.

Trimming shortened V by 5 bases and J by 2 bases, and 8 bases separated the two germline ends. Germline CDR1 and CDR2: SGHTA and FQGNSA. CDR3 length: 13 residues. The total RNA that was extracted per sample amounted to at least 5.5 micrograms. The sample was also linked to a second study, of T cells of mothers and their children.

What was sequenced was blood. This TCR derives from a boy younger than 18 in good health. The V call is TRBV7-2, the J call TRBJ2-3; no definite D call. The CDR3 reads CASSRRPTDTQYF. The CDR3, as DNA: TGTGCCAGCAGCCGCAGACCCACAGATACGCAGTATTTT.